This TCR beta chain is from a study of blood T cell repertoires in COVID-19. Study details: COVID-19 samples, acute and convalescent, were from the United States, Italy and Spain. The cDNA or gDNA used as material had been derived from T cells, B-cell-depleted T cells, or PBMCs.

Germline assignment: CDR1 SGHNT and CDR2 YYREEE (reference sequence). Unmatched junction bases numbered 5, after V lost 5 bases and J lost 1 base. The length of the CDR3 is 15 residues. In the original workflow: Reference gene primers were amplified, and this amplification served to estimate nucleated cell counts. Profiled with immunoSEQ multiplex PCR; TCRdb holds only in-frame clones, not every one. V, J and clone size reflect that table, while D and trimming were determined from the DNA. The sample holds roughly 120,000 clones, 80% to 90% seen once. The source material was peripheral blood. The chain has TRBV5-4 and TRBJ2-1; TRBD1 aligns across 8 bases. This TCR derives from a middle-aged man with acute or convalescent COVID-19. CDR3 residues: CASSHTGGSYNEQFF. As DNA, the CDR3 is TGTGCCAGCAGTCATACAGGGGGGTCCTACAATGAGCAGTTCTTC.